The T cell receptor (beta chain) described here comes from a study of shared clonotypes between healthy human individuals. The table came from immunoSEQ multiplex PCR; TCRdb's copy has only in-frame clones and leaves some out. This table has 900,000 to 1,200,000 clones, about 80% appearing once. The CDR3 totals 17 residues. Unmatched junction bases numbered 5, after V lost 4 bases and J lost 0 bases. Germline lookup yields CDR1 SGHDT and CDR2 YYEEEE. The sequencing input was memory CD4+ T cells from PBMCs. Subset defined: CD45RA-negative fraction. The chain links TRBV5-6 to TRBJ1-4, with 11 bases that match TRBD1. The receptor was derived from a man in his late teens or twenties in good health. Some clones in this sample may be carry-over from other donors' samples. CDR3 residues: CASSLTGQGATNEKLFF. The CDR3 DNA reads TGTGCCAGCAGCCTCACGGGACAGGGGGCAACTAATGAAAAACTGTTTTTT.